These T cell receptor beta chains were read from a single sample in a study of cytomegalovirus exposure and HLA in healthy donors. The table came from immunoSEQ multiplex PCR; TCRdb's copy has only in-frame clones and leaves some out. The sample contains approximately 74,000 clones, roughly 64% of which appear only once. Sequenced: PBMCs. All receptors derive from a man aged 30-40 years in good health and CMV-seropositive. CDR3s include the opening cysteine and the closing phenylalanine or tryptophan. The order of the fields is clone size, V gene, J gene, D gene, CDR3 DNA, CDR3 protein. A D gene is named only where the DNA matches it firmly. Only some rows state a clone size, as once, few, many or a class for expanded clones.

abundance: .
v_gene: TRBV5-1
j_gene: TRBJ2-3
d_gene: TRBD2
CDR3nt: TGCGCCAGCAGCTTGGCCGGGGGGGCAGGAGATACGCAGTATTTT
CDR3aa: CASSLAGGAGDTQYF

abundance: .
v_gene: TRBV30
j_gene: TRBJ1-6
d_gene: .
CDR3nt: TGTGCCTGGAGTGAAGGGGGAAGCTCACCCCTCCACTTT
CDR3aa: CAWSEGGSSPLHF

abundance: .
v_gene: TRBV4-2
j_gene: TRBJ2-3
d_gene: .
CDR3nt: TGTGCCAGCAGCCAGAAACGGGACACGATTACAGATACGCAGTATTTT
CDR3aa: CASSQKRDTITDTQYF

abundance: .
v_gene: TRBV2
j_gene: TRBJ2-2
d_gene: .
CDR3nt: TGTGCCAGCAGAAGGACTACCGAGGAGCTGTTTTTT
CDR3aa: CASRRTTEELFF

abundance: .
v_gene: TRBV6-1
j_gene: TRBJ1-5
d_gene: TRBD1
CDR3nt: TGTGCCAGCAGTAGGGACAGGACAAGCAATCAGCCCCAGCATTTT
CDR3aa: CASSRDRTSNQPQHF

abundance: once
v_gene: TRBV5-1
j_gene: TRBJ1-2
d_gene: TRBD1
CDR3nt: TGCGCCAGCAGCTTGTTGGGACAGGAACAGGACCGTGGCTACACCTTC
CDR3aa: CASSLLGQEQDRGYTF

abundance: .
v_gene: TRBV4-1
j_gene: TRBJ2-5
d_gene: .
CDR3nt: TGCGCCAGCAGCCAAGTCGGAAAGCGGGCAGAAGAGACCCAGTACTTC
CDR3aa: CASSQVGKRAEETQYF

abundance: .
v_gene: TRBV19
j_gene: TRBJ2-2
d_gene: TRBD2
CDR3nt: TGTGCCAGTAGTAGAAGCGGGAGTTACGGGGAGCTGTTTTTT
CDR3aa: CASSRSGSYGELFF

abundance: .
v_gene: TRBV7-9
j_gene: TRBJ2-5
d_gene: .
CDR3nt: TGTGCCAGCAGCTTAGCGTTTATCCCAGAGACCCAGTACTTC
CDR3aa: CASSLAFIPETQYF

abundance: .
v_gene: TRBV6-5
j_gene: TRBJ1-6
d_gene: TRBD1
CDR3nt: TGTGCCAGCAGGCCTAACGAAAACAGGGGGTTCGTCCACTTT
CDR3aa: CASRPNENRGFVHF

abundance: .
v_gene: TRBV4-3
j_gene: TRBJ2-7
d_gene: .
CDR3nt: TGCGCCAGCAGCCAAGATCCTGCTTTGGCGGGATCCGGCGAGCAGTACTTC
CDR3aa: CASSQDPALAGSGEQYF

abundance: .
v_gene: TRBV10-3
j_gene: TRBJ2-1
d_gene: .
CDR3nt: TGTGCCAAGCCAGACAACCCTTTATACAATGAGCAGTTCTTC
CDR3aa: CAKPDNPLYNEQFF

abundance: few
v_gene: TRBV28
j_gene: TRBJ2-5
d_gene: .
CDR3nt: TGTGCCAGCAGTCCGGAGGTGGAGACCCAGTACTTC
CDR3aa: CASSPEVETQYF

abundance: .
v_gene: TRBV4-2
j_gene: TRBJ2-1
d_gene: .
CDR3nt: TGTGCCAGCAGGGCTAGCCGGGATGAGCAGTTCTTC
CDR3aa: CASRASRDEQFF

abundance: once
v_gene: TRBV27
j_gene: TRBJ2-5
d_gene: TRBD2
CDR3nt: TGTGCCAGCAGTTTATTGGGTTCCCGACTAGCGGGGGGGGAGACCCAGTACTTC
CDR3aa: CASSLLGSRLAGGETQYF

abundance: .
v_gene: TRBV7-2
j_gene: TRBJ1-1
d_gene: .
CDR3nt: TGTGCCAGCAGCTTAGATTCAGGGAACACTGAAGCTTTCTTT
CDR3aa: CASSLDSGNTEAFF

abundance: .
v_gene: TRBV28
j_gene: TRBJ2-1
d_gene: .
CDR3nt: TGTGCCAGCAGTTTTGGGAACCTCGGGGTGCAACACAATGAGCAGTTCTTC
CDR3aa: CASSFGNLGVQHNEQFF

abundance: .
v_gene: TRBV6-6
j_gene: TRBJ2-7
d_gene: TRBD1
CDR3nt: TGTGCCAGCAGTTTCCCGGGACAGGGATCTTTCCAGTCCTTC
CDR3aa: CASSFPGQGSFQSF

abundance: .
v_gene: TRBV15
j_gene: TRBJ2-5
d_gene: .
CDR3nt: TGTGCCACCAGCAGAGACCTAGCCCCCTCGGAGCAGTACTTC
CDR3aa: CATSRDLAPSEQYF

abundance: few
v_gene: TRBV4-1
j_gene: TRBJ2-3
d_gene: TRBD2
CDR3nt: TGCGCCAGCAGCCACCAACTAGGGGCGGGAGACACAGATACGCAGTATTTT
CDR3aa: CASSHQLGAGDTDTQYF

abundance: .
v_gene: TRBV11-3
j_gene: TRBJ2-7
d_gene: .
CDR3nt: TGTGCCAGCAGCTTAGATGAGCGGGCTACCCCCTACGAGCAGTACTTC
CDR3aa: CASSLDERATPYEQYF

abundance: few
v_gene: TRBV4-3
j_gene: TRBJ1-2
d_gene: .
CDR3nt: TGCGCCAGCAGCCAAGATTCCTCAGGGGCGTACGGTGGCTACACCTTC
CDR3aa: CASSQDSSGAYGGYTF

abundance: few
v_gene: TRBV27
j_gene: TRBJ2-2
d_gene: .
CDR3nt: TGTGCCAGCAGTTTATCGTACAGAAACACCGGGGAGCTGTTTTTT
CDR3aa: CASSLSYRNTGELFF

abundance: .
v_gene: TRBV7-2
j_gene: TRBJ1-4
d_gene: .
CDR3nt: TGTGCCAGCAGCGTTTACAGTAATGAAAAACTGTTTTTT
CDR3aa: CASSVYSNEKLFF

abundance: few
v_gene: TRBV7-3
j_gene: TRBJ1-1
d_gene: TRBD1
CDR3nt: TGTGCCAGCAGCCCCCGAGGAGGACAGGGAGGAGGTGAAGCTTTCTTT
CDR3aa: CASSPRGGQGGGEAFF